The 28 T cell receptor beta chains listed next were all sequenced from one sample in a study of T cell changes during pregnancy in multiple sclerosis. Clones were read by immunoSEQ multiplex PCR, and TCRdb kept only the in-frame ones, dropping some. The repertoire has about 30,000 clones, roughly nine tenths of them found once; the top ten carry around 4.8%. The sample consisted of peripheral blood, taken in the first trimester of pregnancy. These receptors all stem from a female donor in good health, enrolled as a control in a pregnancy study.

The chain joins TRBV4-1 to TRBJ1-4, with D perhaps matching TRBD1 (5 bases). From germline, CDR1 is MGHRA and CDR2 YSYEKL. The CDR3 has 17 residues. V lost 0 bases and J lost 0, with 11 bases in between. As DNA, the CDR3 is TGCGCCAGCAGCCAAGATTTTCGACAGCCAACTAATGAAAAACTGTTTTTT. Its translation is CASSQDFRQPTNEKLFF.

In its sample, this clone was seen once. This chain joins TRBV6-1 and TRBJ1-3; possibly TRBD1 for D (5 bases). This CDR3 spans 15 amino acids. The V end lost 1 base, the J end lost 4 bases, and 11 bases lay between the germline ends. Germline V lookup: CDR1 MNHNS, CDR2 SASEGT. CDR3 coding DNA: TGTGCCAGCAGTGAAGGGGGGGTCCGAGGAAACACCATATATTTT. Translated: CASSEGGVRGNTIYF.

J is TRBJ1-3 and V is TRBV19, with D possibly TRBD1 on 5 matching bases. CDR3 size: 14 residues. V was trimmed by 4 bases and J by 6 bases, leaving 13 bases between them. Germline V gene sequence: CDR1 LNHDA, CDR2 SQIVND (reference sequence). CDR3 amino acids: CASSSPGLENTIYF. CDR3 nucleotide sequence: TGTGCCAGTAGTAGCCCAGGGTTGGAAAACACCATATATTTT.

The chain links TRBV30 to TRBJ2-1; TRBD2 matches at 10 bases. After removal of 4 bases from V and 7 bases from J, the junction contained 4 bases not matched to a gene. The CDR3 totals 13 residues. From germline, CDR1 is GTSNPN and CDR2 SVGIG (reference sequence). The CDR3 sequence is CAWMGLAKNEQFF. CDR3 DNA: TGTGCCTGGATGGGACTAGCGAAAAATGAGCAGTTCTTC.

This chain links TRBV2 with TRBJ2-7; the match to TRBD2 covers 7 bases. With V trimmed by 7 bases and J by 4 bases, 4 bases remained unmatched. Germline lookup yields CDR1 SNHLY and CDR2 FYNNEI. The CDR3 sequence is 12 residues long. The DNA of the CDR3 is TGTGCCAGCACCTGGGACTATTACGAGCAGTACTTC. Amino acid sequence: CASTWDYYEQYF. The full variable domain, in which reference TRBV2 and TRBJ2-7 provide the parts outside the CDR3, is EPEVTQTPSHQVTQMGQEVILRCVPISNHLYFYWYRQILGQKVEFLVSFYNNEISEKSEIFDDQFSVERPDGSNFTLKIRSTKLEDSAMYFCASTWDYYEQYFGPGTRLTVT.

V gene TRBV19 combines with J gene TRBJ2-1; TRBD1 aligns across 9 bases. Germline CDR1 and CDR2: LNHDA and SQIVND (reference sequence). This CDR3 region has 15 residues. V was clipped by 6 bases and J by 6 bases; unmatched bases: 9. The DNA for the CDR3 is TGTGCCAGTAGCAGGGGGGACAGGGAACGCAATGAGCAGTTCTTC. It specifies CASSRGDRERNEQFF.

This clone was detected only once. V is TRBV9 and J is TRBJ1-5, with 11 bases that match TRBD1. Germline CDR1 is SGDLS and CDR2 is YYNGEE. V gave up 3 bases and J gave up 7 bases; unmatched junction bases: 3. The CDR3 is 14 amino acids. CDR3: CASSAGQGGQPQHF. CDR3 in DNA: TGTGCCAGCAGCGCGGGACAGGGGGGCCAGCCCCAGCATTTT.

This clone was picked up one time. V is TRBV18 and J is TRBJ1-2; a possible D gene is TRBD1 (5 bases). Germline V gives CDR1 KGHSH, CDR2 LQKENI. Trimming stripped 3 bases from V and 1 base from J, with 9 bases between. This CDR3 spans 14 amino acids. CDR3 sequence (DNA): TGTGCCAGCTCACCGACAGAAAGTAACTATGGCTACACCTTC. This gives the protein CASSPTESNYGYTF.

This clone was picked up one time. The V gene is TRBV30, the J gene TRBJ1-4, with 7 bases identical to TRBD1. Germline CDR1 is GTSNPN and CDR2 is SVGIG (reference sequence). V was pared by 4 bases and J by 8 bases, with 13 bases of the junction left unmatched. This CDR3 is 15 amino acids long. In nucleotides, the CDR3 is TGTGCCTGGACCCGTTCCGGGACAGTCGAAGAAAAACTGTTTTTT. Its translation: CAWTRSGTVEEKLFF.

The chain joins TRBV30 to TRBJ1-1; 7 bases agree with TRBD1. Germline CDR1 is GTSNPN and CDR2 is SVGIG (reference sequence). CDR3 size: 15 residues. The V gene end was trimmed by 3 bases and the J gene end by 4 bases; junction bases not matched to a gene: 11. The CDR3: CAWRSLTGLFTEAFF. CDR3 in DNA: TGTGCCTGGAGGTCTTTGACAGGGCTTTTCACTGAAGCTTTCTTT.

V usage is TRBV7-9 and J usage is TRBJ1-2; tentative D call: TRBD1 (5 bases). With 5 bases removed from V and 8 bases from J, the gap between germline ends came to 18 bases. This CDR3 has 14 amino acids. CDR1 is SEHNR, CDR2 FQNEAQ, per germline (reference sequence). CDR3 protein: CASSPFGQGDGYTF. CDR3 DNA sequence: TGTGCCAGCAGCCCCTTCGGCCAGGGTGACGGCTACACCTTC.

This chain connects TRBV11-3 to TRBJ1-1; D might be TRBD1 (5 bases). The CDR3 has 13 amino acids. The V gene lost 3 bases and the J gene lost 6 bases, with 11 bases spanning the gap. The germline CDR1 and CDR2 sequences are SGHNT and YENEEA. CDR3 sequence (DNA): TGTGCCAGCAGCTTCCGGAGGGGATCTGAAGCTTTCTTT. This translates into CASSFRRGSEAFF.

The rearrangement joins TRBV9 to TRBJ2-7, with D maybe TRBD1 (5 bases). Germline assignment: CDR1 SGDLS and CDR2 YYNGEE. V dropped 0 bases and J dropped 7 bases, with 14 bases sitting between them. The CDR3 runs 14 residues. For the CDR3, the DNA is TGTGCCAGCAGCGTAGTAATCAAGGACACAGAGCAGTACTTC. Protein sequence: CASSVVIKDTEQYF.

V and J are TRBV29-1 and TRBJ1-5; TRBD1 might be the D (6 bases). The CDR3 covers 13 residues. V was shortened by 6 bases and J by 7 bases, with 16 bases between the two germline ends. Germline values: CDR1 SQVTM, CDR2 ANQGSEA. The CDR3 nucleotides read TGCAGCGTGGAGAGGGGGGAGGGACAGCCCCAGCATTTT. Encoded protein: CSVERGEGQPQHF.

The CDR3 coding sequence is TGTGCCAGCAGTCGCCAGGGGAGTGAGCAGTTCTTC. This codes for CASSRQGSEQFF. The chain has TRBV6-5 and TRBJ2-1; a possible D gene is TRBD1 (6 bases). This CDR3 contains 12 residues. Between the trimmed V and J ends, which lost 5 bases and 9 bases, there was a span of 11 bases. The germline V gene encodes CDR1 MNHEY and CDR2 SVGAGI.

The chain employs TRBV18 and TRBJ2-1; 10 bases are a match to TRBD1. J was trimmed by 9 bases and V by 3 bases; bases with no gene match: 8. The CDR3 totals 15 residues. The germline V gene encodes CDR1 KGHSH and CDR2 LQKENI. The CDR3: CASSPSGQGSGEQFF. DNA of the CDR3: TGTGCCAGCTCACCGTCGGGACAGGGGTCAGGTGAGCAGTTCTTC.

This clone occurred once. The chain has TRBV11-3 and TRBJ2-1; maybe TRBD2 (6 bases). The V gene's germline CDR1 is SGHNT and CDR2 YENEEA. The V gene lost 1 base and the J gene lost 6 bases, with 7 bases spanning the gap. The length of the CDR3 is 13 residues. CDR3 sequence: CASSLGGGNEQFF. The DNA of the CDR3 is TGTGCCAGCAGCTTAGGGGGAGGCAATGAGCAGTTCTTC.

The count of this clone is one. The chain has TRBV6-5 and TRBJ1-3; the D is unclear. The CDR3 contains 13 residues. V gave up 10 bases and J gave up 0 bases, with 10 bases separating them. Looked up from germline, CDR1 is MNHEY and CDR2 is SVGAGI. CDR3 in amino acids: CATTSYSGNTIYF. The CDR3 DNA reads TGTGCCACAACGTCCTACTCTGGAAACACCATATATTTT.

The chain uses TRBV4-3 and TRBJ1-4, with TRBD1 identical over 8 bases. The germline CDR1 and CDR2 sequences are LGHNA and YSLEER. CDR3 length equals 13 residues. J was trimmed by 8 bases and V by 6 bases; bases with no gene match: 5. CDR3 loop: CASSWDRKEKLFF. DNA for the CDR3: TGCGCCAGCAGTTGGGACAGGAAAGAAAAACTGTTTTTT.

The chain is built from TRBV5-6 and TRBJ2-3, with D tentatively TRBD2 (5 bases). Germline CDR1 and CDR2: SGHDT and YYEEEE. There are 15 residues in the CDR3. V gave up 0 bases and J gave up 1 base, with 9 bases separating them. CDR3 nucleotide sequence: TGTGCCAGCAGCTTGGGGACTTTCGGCACAGATACGCAGTATTTT. Its translation: CASSLGTFGTDTQYF.

The J gene is TRBJ2-3, the V gene TRBV5-1; 7 positions match TRBD2. Germline V gene data show CDR1 as SGHRS and CDR2 as YFSETQ. This CDR3 is built from 16 residues. With V trimmed by 0 bases and J by 1 base, 5 bases remained unmatched. In DNA form, the CDR3 reads TGCGCCAGCAGCTTGGGTCTGGCGGGGGGCACAGATACGCAGTATTTT. Residues: CASSLGLAGGTDTQYF.

This clone was found a few times. The rearrangement uses TRBV7-9 and TRBJ1-4, with 7 positions matching TRBD1. Per germline, CDR1 SEHNR and CDR2 FQNEAQ (reference sequence). With V trimmed by 10 bases and J by 8 bases, 10 bases remained unmatched. This CDR3 has 13 amino acids. The CDR3 spells CATRQGEFEKLFF. Written as DNA, the CDR3 is TGTGCCACCCGACAGGGAGAGTTCGAAAAACTGTTTTTT.

This clone is a singleton in its sample. The genes are TRBV19 and TRBJ2-5; no firm D call. With 3 bases removed from V and 5 bases from J, the gap between germline ends came to 13 bases. Per the germline V gene, CDR1 is LNHDA and CDR2 is SQIVND (reference sequence). CDR3 length: 14 amino acids. The CDR3 protein is CASSMFSSRETQYF. The CDR3 DNA reads as TGTGCCAGTAGTATGTTCAGTTCGCGGGAGACCCAGTACTTC.

This clone was counted only a few times. The chain has TRBV4-1 and TRBJ1-6; D unclear. The germline CDR1 and CDR2 sequences are MGHRA and YSYEKL. The CDR3 loop spans 9 amino acids. The V end lost 4 bases, the J end lost 15 bases, and 4 bases lay between the germline ends. The CDR3 loop is CASSPHLHF. The CDR3 nucleotides are TGCGCCAGCAGCCCCCACCTCCACTTT.

CDR3 coding DNA: TGTGCCAGCAGCGACGACAGGGGTGATCAGCCCCAGCATTTT. As protein: CASSDDRGDQPQHF. The chain recombines TRBV2 with TRBJ1-5, with TRBD1 matching over 8 bases. The V segment lost 6 bases and the J segment 5 bases; nucleotides outside the gene matches: 6. This CDR3 region has 14 residues. Germline values: CDR1 SNHLY, CDR2 FYNNEI.

The chain carries TRBV27 and TRBJ2-7, with TRBD1 identical over 11 bases. Germline lookup yields CDR1 MNHEY and CDR2 SMNVEV (reference sequence). CDR3 length: 15 amino acids. Trimming at V came to 1 base and at J to 5 bases, leaving 4 bases not matched to a gene. CDR3 in amino acids: CASSLWTGGGDEQYF. The CDR3 DNA reads as TGTGCCAGCAGTTTATGGACAGGGGGCGGCGACGAGCAGTACTTC.

V gene TRBV5-1 combines with J gene TRBJ2-3; 7 nucleotides match TRBD2. The CDR3 spans 13 residues. Trimming cost V 5 bases and J 4 bases; bases outside gene matches: 4. Germline V CDR1 and CDR2: SGHRS, YFSETQ. The DNA of the CDR3 is TGCGCCAGCAGTTGGACTAGAGCAGATACGCAGTATTTT. The encoded protein is CASSWTRADTQYF. The full variable domain, rest sourced from reference TRBV5-1 and TRBJ2-3, is KAGVTQTPRYLIKTRGQQVTLSCSPISGHRSVSWYQQTPGQGLQFLFEYFSETQRNKGNFPGRFSGRQFSNSRSEMNVSTLELGDSALYLCASSWTRADTQYFGPGTRLTVL.

The chain links TRBV2 to TRBJ2-7; D possibly corresponds to TRBD1 (6 bases). The germline CDR1 and CDR2 sequences are SNHLY and FYNNEI. The CDR3 runs to 14 residues. The V end was cut by 4 bases, the J end by 1 base, with 11 bases between. CDR3 in DNA: TGTGCCAGCAGTGCGGACAGTCCGTCCTACGAGCAGTACTTC. Encoded protein: CASSADSPSYEQYF. The whole variable domain, remainder taken from reference TRBV2 and TRBJ2-7, is EPEVTQTPSHQVTQMGQEVILRCVPISNHLYFYWYRQILGQKVEFLVSFYNNEISEKSEIFDDQFSVERPDGSNFTLKIRSTKLEDSAMYFCASSADSPSYEQYFGPGTRLTVT.